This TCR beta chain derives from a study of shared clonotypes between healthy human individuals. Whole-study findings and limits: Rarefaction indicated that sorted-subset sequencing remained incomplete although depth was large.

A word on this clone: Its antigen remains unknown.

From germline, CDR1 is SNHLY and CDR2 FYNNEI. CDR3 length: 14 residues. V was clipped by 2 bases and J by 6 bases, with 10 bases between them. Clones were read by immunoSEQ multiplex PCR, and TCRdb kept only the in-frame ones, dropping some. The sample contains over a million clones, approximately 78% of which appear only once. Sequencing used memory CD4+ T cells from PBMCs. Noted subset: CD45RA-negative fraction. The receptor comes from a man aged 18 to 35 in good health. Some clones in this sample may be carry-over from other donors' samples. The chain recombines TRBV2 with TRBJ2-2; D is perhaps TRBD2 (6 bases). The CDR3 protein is CASSERGFPGELFF. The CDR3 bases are TGTGCCAGCAGTGAACGGGGGTTTCCCGGGGAGCTGTTTTTT.